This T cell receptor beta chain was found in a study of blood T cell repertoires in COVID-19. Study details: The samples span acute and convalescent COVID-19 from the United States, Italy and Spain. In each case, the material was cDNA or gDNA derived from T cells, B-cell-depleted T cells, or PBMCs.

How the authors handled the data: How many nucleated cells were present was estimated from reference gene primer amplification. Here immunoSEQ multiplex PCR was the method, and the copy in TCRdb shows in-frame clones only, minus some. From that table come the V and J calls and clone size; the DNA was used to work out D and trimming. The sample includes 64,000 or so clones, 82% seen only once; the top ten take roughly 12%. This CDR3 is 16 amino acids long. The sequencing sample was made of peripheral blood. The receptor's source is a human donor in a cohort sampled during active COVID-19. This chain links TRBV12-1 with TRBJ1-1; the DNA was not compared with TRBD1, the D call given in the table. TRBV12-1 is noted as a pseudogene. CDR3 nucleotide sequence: TGTCCTTTTAGGGACAGGGTCAGGGTCGGCGACACTGAAGCTTTCTTT. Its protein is CPFRDRVRVGDTEAFF.